Listed below are T cell receptor beta chains from one sample, sequenced in a study of radiotherapy plus CTLA-4 blockade in lung cancer. Profiled with immunoSEQ multiplex PCR; TCRdb holds only in-frame clones, not every one. Among under 90,000 clones, approximately 79% were seen once, and the ten largest hold more than 12%. This specimen consisted of peripheral blood, obtained from a patient treated with radiotherapy plus ipilimumab. These receptors were obtained from a human donor with non-small cell lung cancer that progressed on radiotherapy plus ipilimumab. Both conserved end residues are part of each CDR3. D genes are given only for firm matches. Not all rows give a size; the values are once, few, many and, for expanded clones, a class.

clone size	V gene	J gene	D gene	CDR3 protein	CDR3 DNA
few	TRBV5-3	TRBJ1-2	TRBD1	CARSLVGQGASVDRVYGYTF	TGTGCCAGAAGCTTGGTAGGACAGGGGGCCTCCGTCGATCGGGTCTATGGCTACACCTTC
few	TRBV4-1	TRBJ2-2	TRBD2	CASSQRVGGRLAGGRTGELFF	TGCGCCAGCAGCCAAAGAGTTGGGGGGAGACTAGCGGGAGGAAGGACCGGGGAGCTGTTTTTT
few	TRBV6-6	TRBJ1-4	.	CASSGIATNEKLFF	TGTGCCAGCAGCGGGATCGCAACTAATGAAAAACTGTTTTTT
.	TRBV6-5	TRBJ2-1	TRBD2	CASIKTSGVYNEQFF	TGTGCCAGCATCAAAACTAGCGGGGTCTACAATGAGCAGTTCTTC
.	TRBV5-1	TRBJ1-1	.	CASTRGGGNTEAFF	TGCGCCAGCACCCGGGGCGGTGGAAACACTGAAGCTTTCTTT
.	TRBV13	TRBJ1-1	.	CASSWGIGLGEAFF	TGTGCCAGCAGCTGGGGGATTGGGCTTGGCGAAGCTTTCTTT
.	TRBV2	TRBJ1-2	TRBD1	CASSDIGTGDPFGYTF	TGTGCCAGCAGCGACATCGGGACAGGGGATCCTTTCGGCTACACCTTC
.	TRBV28	TRBJ2-3	.	CASGGARATSTDTQYF	TGTGCCAGCGGTGGGGCCAGGGCCACTAGCACAGATACGCAGTATTTT
.	TRBV28	TRBJ2-5	TRBD2	CASSLGGRLETQYF	TGTGCCAGCAGTTTGGGCGGGAGACTAGAGACCCAGTACTTC
.	TRBV27	TRBJ2-7	.	CASSLSLANPYEQYF	TGTGCCAGCAGTTTATCGTTGGCTAACCCTTACGAGCAGTACTTC
.	TRBV28	TRBJ1-5	TRBD1	CASSLFQGGGQPQHF	TGTGCCAGCAGTTTGTTTCAGGGGGGAGGACAGCCCCAGCATTTT
.	TRBV4-3	TRBJ1-6	TRBD1	CASSQYSPGTGSSPLHF	TGCGCCAGCAGCCAATACTCCCCCGGGACAGGCTCCTCACCCCTCCACTTT
.	TRBV6-5	TRBJ1-5	.	CASSWQGNQPQHF	TGTGCCAGCAGTTGGCAGGGCAATCAGCCCCAGCATTTT
.	TRBV2	TRBJ2-7	.	CASDLLGGSAYEQYF	TGTGCCAGCGATCTTCTTGGGGGGAGCGCCTACGAGCAGTACTTC
.	TRBV7-9	TRBJ1-2	.	CASSPDDRPYGYTF	TGTGCCAGCAGCCCTGACGACAGGCCGTATGGCTACACCTTC
.	TRBV6-5	TRBJ1-5	.	CASTSNWGNQPQHF	TGTGCCAGCACCTCAAATTGGGGGAATCAGCCCCAGCATTTT
once	TRBV6-5	TRBJ2-3	.	CASRRGSGTDTQYF	TGTGCCAGCAGGCGGGGTTCTGGCACAGATACGCAGTATTTT
few	TRBV5-5	TRBJ1-4	TRBD1	CASSLYRGDEKLFF	TGTGCCAGCAGCCTCTACAGGGGCGATGAAAAACTGTTTTTT
few	TRBV5-1	TRBJ2-3	TRBD1	CASSSPTGQGTQYF	TGCGCCAGCAGCTCCCCGACAGGGCAGGGGACGCAGTATTTT
.	TRBV9	TRBJ2-7	TRBD2	CASSGGGRLGEQYF	TGTGCCAGCAGCGGGGGGGGGAGGCTAGGCGAGCAGTACTTC
.	TRBV2	TRBJ1-5	.	CASSDTGTVRF	TGTGCCAGCAGCGATACCGGGACGGTGCGATTT
once	TRBV7-2	TRBJ1-1	.	CASSSRGQEAFF	TGTGCCAGCAGCTCCCGGGGTCAGGAGGCTTTCTTT
few	TRBV6-5	TRBJ2-7	TRBD2	CASSSGTSGKGQYF	TGTGCCAGCAGTTCCGGGACTAGCGGCAAGGGTCAGTACTTC
.	TRBV28	TRBJ1-5	.	CASSLRGMGNQPQHF	TGTGCCAGCAGTTTAAGAGGGATGGGCAATCAGCCCCAGCATTTT
.	TRBV6-1	TRBJ1-3	TRBD1	CASSDRGANTIYF	TGTGCCAGCAGTGACAGGGGGGCAAACACCATATATTTT
.	TRBV29-1	TRBJ1-5	TRBD1	CSATGTAPGQPQHF	TGCAGCGCTACGGGGACAGCCCCGGGGCAGCCCCAGCATTTT
.	TRBV18	TRBJ1-1	TRBD1	CASSGYRGGEAEAFF	TGTGCCAGCTCAGGCTACAGGGGAGGTGAGGCTGAAGCTTTCTTT
.	TRBV21-1	TRBJ1-3	.	CASRGVGTGQKSTIYF	TGTGCCAGCAGGGGGGTTGGGACAGGCCAGAAAAGTACCATATATTTT
once	TRBV6-5	TRBJ2-1	TRBD2	CASSSSLAGSYNEQFF	TGTGCCAGCAGTTCCTCGCTAGCGGGTTCCTACAATGAGCAGTTCTTC
.	TRBV25-1	TRBJ2-5	.	CASRRDQETQYF	TGTGCCAGCAGACGGGACCAAGAGACCCAGTACTTC
.	TRBV5-1	TRBJ1-2	TRBD1	CASSSPGQGRSGYTF	TGCGCCAGCAGCTCTCCGGGACAGGGCCGGAGTGGCTACACCTTC
.	TRBV6-1	TRBJ1-5	.	CATNLTPQHF	TGTGCCACCAACCTGACTCCCCAGCATTTT
few	TRBV27	TRBJ2-1	.	CASSFGPYNEQFF	TGTGCCAGCAGTTTCGGCCCCTACAATGAGCAGTTCTTC
.	TRBV14	TRBJ2-3	TRBD1	CASSQDLTGSSRKYF	TGTGCCAGCAGCCAAGATTTGACAGGGTCCAGTAGGAAGTATTTT
once	TRBV7-9	TRBJ1-3	.	CASSPGHLSGNTIYF	TGTGCCAGCAGCCCCGGACACCTCTCTGGAAACACCATATATTTT
.	TRBV6-6	TRBJ1-1	TRBD1	CASSSLGQAEAFF	TGTGCCAGCAGTTCCCTAGGACAGGCCGAAGCTTTCTTT
once	TRBV5-1	TRBJ1-4	.	CASRLGGLDEKLFF	TGCGCCAGCCGCTTAGGGGGGCTGGATGAAAAACTGTTTTTT
.	TRBV7-6	TRBJ2-3	.	CASSFSGSGSGVKDTQYF	TGTGCCAGCAGCTTTTCAGGATCGGGAAGTGGGGTGAAAGATACGCAGTATTTT
.	TRBV27	TRBJ1-1	.	CASSFRGANTEAFF	TGTGCCAGCAGTTTCAGGGGTGCCAACACTGAAGCTTTCTTT
once	TRBV7-2	TRBJ1-2	.	CASSPMGGDRPNYGYTF	TGTGCCAGCAGCCCGATGGGTGGAGACAGACCTAACTATGGCTACACCTTC
.	TRBV6-5	TRBJ1-5	TRBD1	CASSPYRGAVPQHF	TGTGCCAGCAGTCCATACAGGGGCGCGGTGCCCCAGCATTTT
.	TRBV19	TRBJ1-1	.	CASRGGNTEAFF	TGTGCCAGTAGAGGGGGGAACACTGAAGCTTTCTTT
.	TRBV15	TRBJ1-5	.	CATPSMEDGIHQPQHF	TGTGCCACCCCGTCGATGGAGGACGGTATACATCAGCCCCAGCATTTT
.	TRBV5-1	TRBJ2-6	TRBD1	CASSPWTGALSGANVLTF	TGCGCCAGCAGCCCGTGGACAGGGGCCCTCTCTGGGGCCAACGTCCTGACTTTC
.	TRBV2	TRBJ1-1	.	CASTLESIEAFF	TGTGCCAGCACCCTAGAAAGCATTGAAGCTTTCTTT
.	TRBV28	TRBJ2-7	.	CASSHSSYEQYF	TGTGCCAGCAGTCATAGCTCCTACGAGCAGTACTTC
.	TRBV5-1	TRBJ2-5	.	CASSLGRETQYF	TGCGCCAGCAGCTTGGGACGAGAGACCCAGTACTTC
.	TRBV2	TRBJ2-1	TRBD1	CASSGAGTGNEQFF	TGTGCCAGCAGTGGCGCTGGGACAGGGAATGAGCAGTTCTTC
few	TRBV28	TRBJ1-5	.	CASSSRAQPQHF	TGTGCCAGCAGTTCTCGCGCCCAGCCCCAGCATTTT
.	TRBV6-5	TRBJ1-1	.	CASSSPGRGNTEAFF	TGTGCCAGCAGTTCCCCGGGACGGGGGAACACTGAAGCTTTCTTT
once	TRBV28	TRBJ1-5	.	CASSMNQPQHF	TGTGCCAGCAGTATGAATCAGCCCCAGCATTTT
.	TRBV19	TRBJ1-4	.	CASSTGDLNEKLFF	TGTGCCAGTAGTACAGGGGACCTTAATGAAAAACTGTTTTTT